These 8 T cell receptor beta chains were all obtained from the same sample, sequenced in a study of T cells in Graves' hyperthyroidism and ophthalmopathy. It was RNA transcripts that yielded the amplified TCR beta CDR3 regions. The study used the HTBI primer set for a first-round RT-PCR of the TCR CDR3. TCRdb re-derived calls from the multiplex PCR reads in MiXCR, one entry per CDR3 protein. The data show 300,000 or so distinct CDR3 sequences, about 20% seen once. The sequencing sample was made of blood. The source is a woman aged 45-59 years with Graves' hyperthyroidism.

The V gene is TRBV3-1, the J gene TRBJ2-2, with D maybe TRBD1 (6 bases). V dropped 6 bases and J dropped 1 base, with 15 bases sitting between them. The CDR3 runs to 16 residues. In germline, CDR1 is LGHDT, CDR2 YNNKEL (reference sequence). The CDR3 DNA sequence: TGTGCCAGCAGTTCTATCGGGACAAAGAACACCGGGGAGCTGTTTTTT. Protein sequence: CASSSIGTKNTGELFF.

The J gene is TRBJ2-2, the V gene TRBV2; D is ambiguous. Trimming took 7 bases from V and 3 from J, leaving 9 bases between them. This CDR3 has 13 residues. CDR1 SNHLY and CDR2 FYNNEI come from the germline V gene. The CDR3 nucleotides read TGTGCCAGCATTGCCAGGCACACCGGGGAGCTGTTTTTT. It is translated as CASIARHTGELFF.

The gene calls are TRBV4-1 and TRBJ2-7; 8 bases agree with TRBD2. The trim removed 0 bases at V and 3 bases at J, leaving 4 bases unmatched. This CDR3 has 15 amino acids. Germline loops: CDR1 MGHRA, CDR2 YSYEKL. Written as DNA, the CDR3 is TGCGCCAGCAGCCAAGATGAAACTAGCGGCTACGAGCAGTACGTC. Translation gives CASSQDETSGYEQYV.

V and J are TRBV19 and TRBJ1-4, with a tentative D call TRBD1 (6 bases). Trimming cost V 7 bases and J 5 bases, with 20 bases left between them. Germline V gives CDR1 LNHDA, CDR2 SQIVND (reference sequence). This CDR3 is 16 amino acids long. The CDR3 sequence is CASTNGYRAQNEKLFF. The CDR3 nucleotides are TGTGCCAGTACCAACGGTTACAGGGCCCAGAATGAAAAACTGTTTTTT.

At least ten counts were recorded for this clonotype. The genes are TRBV2 and TRBJ1-2; 12 positions match TRBD1. CDR1 SNHLY and CDR2 FYNNEI come from the germline V gene. Germline trimming cut 8 bases from V and 5 bases from J; bases unmatched to any gene: 9. The CDR3 sequence is 15 residues long. The chain's CDR3 is CASRLGQGARYGYTF. In DNA, the CDR3 is TGTGCCAGCCGGTTGGGACAGGGGGCGAGGTATGGCTACACCTTC.

The chain links TRBV6-1 to TRBJ2-1; 7 bases fit TRBD1. V was clipped by 3 bases and J by 7 bases; unmatched bases: 6. Germline assignment: CDR1 MNHNS and CDR2 SASEGT. The CDR3 totals 14 residues. CDR3 sequence (DNA): TGTGCCAGCAGTGAGCGACAGGGTTGGAATGAGCAGTTCTTC. Amino acids: CASSERQGWNEQFF.

In its sample, this clonotype was seen many times. The chain uses TRBV20-1 and TRBJ1-1, with 8 positions matching TRBD1. V shed 6 bases, J shed 0 bases, and the junction held 9 bases outside the gene matches. CDR3 length equals 15 residues. CDR1 and CDR2 (germline): DFQATT, SNEGSKA (reference sequence). CDR3: CSAVGQGRMNTEAFF. CDR3 DNA: TGCAGTGCCGTCGGACAGGGCCGAATGAACACTGAAGCTTTCTTT.

This clonotype was recorded a few times. The chain joins TRBV4-1 to TRBJ1-1; D not certain. Trimming removed 4 bases at V and 3 bases at J, with 9 bases between. Germline CDR1 reads MGHRA; CDR2 reads YSYEKL. The CDR3 runs to 13 residues. The CDR3 loop reads CASSLPGDTEAFF. In DNA, the CDR3 is TGCGCCAGCAGCCTCCCCGGGGACACTGAAGCTTTCTTT.